A single sample is the source of the 3 T cell receptor beta chains below, sequenced in a study of radiotherapy plus CTLA-4 blockade in lung cancer. Using immunoSEQ multiplex PCR, the repertoire was profiled, and TCRdb retains in-frame clones only, with some absent. The sample shows around 53,000 clones, 70% to 90% of them seen only once. This specimen was peripheral blood, taken from a patient treated with radiotherapy plus ipilimumab. Receptor source: a human donor with non-small cell lung cancer that progressed on radiotherapy plus ipilimumab. Some clones in this sample may be carry-over from other donors' samples.

This chain joins TRBV11-2 and TRBJ2-5; D ambiguous. The J call is uncertain, as TRBJ2-7 better fits the DNA end. This CDR3 is built from 12 residues. Germline V gene data show CDR1 as SGHAT and CDR2 as FQNNGV. This chain's CDR3 is CASSRYSYEQYF. The CDR3 DNA sequence: TGTGCCAGCAGCCGATACAGCTACGAGCAGTACTTC.

V gene TRBV2 combines with J gene TRBJ1-1; D not resolved. This CDR3 is 14 amino acids long. V was shortened by 4 bases and J by 1 base, with 10 bases between the two germline ends. CDR1 and CDR2 from the germline V gene are SNHLY and FYNNEI. CDR3 region: CASSAGVGNTEAFF. CDR3 DNA sequence: TGTGCCAGCAGTGCCGGAGTGGGGAACACTGAAGCTTTCTTT.

DNA for the CDR3: TGTGCCAGCAGCTTATTTGCGGGGGGCAGAGATACGCAGTATTTT. Translated: CASSLFAGGRDTQYF. The rearrangement links TRBV7-3 to TRBJ2-3, with 8 bases matching TRBD2. This CDR3 is 15 amino acids long. The germline CDR1 and CDR2 sequences are SGHTA and FQGTGA. V gave up 2 bases and J gave up 5 bases; unmatched junction bases: 6. Using reference TRBV7-3 and TRBJ2-3 for the parts outside the CDR3, the full variable domain is GAGVSQTPSNKVTEKGKYVELRCDPISGHTALYWYRQSLGQGPEFLIYFQGTGAADDSGLPNDRFFAVRPEGSVSTLKIQRTERGDSAVYLCASSLFAGGRDTQYFGPGTRLTVL.